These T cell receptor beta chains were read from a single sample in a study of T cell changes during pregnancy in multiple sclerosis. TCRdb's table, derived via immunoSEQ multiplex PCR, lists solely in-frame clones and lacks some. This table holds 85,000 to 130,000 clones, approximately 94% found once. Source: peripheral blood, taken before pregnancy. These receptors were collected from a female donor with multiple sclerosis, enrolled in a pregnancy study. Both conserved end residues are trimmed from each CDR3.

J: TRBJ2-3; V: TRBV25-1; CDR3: ASSRGNTQY
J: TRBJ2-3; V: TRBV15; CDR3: ATSRDWTSGSTDTQY
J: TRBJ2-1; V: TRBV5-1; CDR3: ASSLVGAGGGNEQF
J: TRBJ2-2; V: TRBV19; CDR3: ASSWGAGELF
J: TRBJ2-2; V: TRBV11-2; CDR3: ASSPRPGGRNTGELF
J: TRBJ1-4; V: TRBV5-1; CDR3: ASSLSRQGYDEKLF
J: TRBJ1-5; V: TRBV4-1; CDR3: ASSQLPGLNNQPQH
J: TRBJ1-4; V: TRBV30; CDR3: AWAGPNEKLF
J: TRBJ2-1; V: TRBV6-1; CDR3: ASSQTSGSSNEQF
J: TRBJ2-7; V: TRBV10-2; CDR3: ASSDGDIRYEQY
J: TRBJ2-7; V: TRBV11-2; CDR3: ASSPEQGLAGDEQY
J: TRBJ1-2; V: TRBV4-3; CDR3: ASSQEARGNYGYT
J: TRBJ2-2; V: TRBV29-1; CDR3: SVDLNTGELF
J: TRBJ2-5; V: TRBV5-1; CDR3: ASIQDRGSAQY
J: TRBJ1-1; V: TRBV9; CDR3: ASSAGHSMNTEAF
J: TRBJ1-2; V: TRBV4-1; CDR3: ASSQDKRTGYYGYT
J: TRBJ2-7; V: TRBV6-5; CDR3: ASSYMGRPYEQY
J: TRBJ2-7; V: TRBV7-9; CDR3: ASSFWTSGPGSYEQY
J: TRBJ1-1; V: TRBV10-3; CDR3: ATTGGSNTEAF
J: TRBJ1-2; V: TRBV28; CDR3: ASSLNLDTQWAMDGYT
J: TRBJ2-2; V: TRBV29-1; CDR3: SVAGREGTGTGELF
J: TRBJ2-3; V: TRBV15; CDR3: ATSGASGSTQY
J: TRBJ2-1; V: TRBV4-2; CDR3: ASSRTSGILSSYNEQF
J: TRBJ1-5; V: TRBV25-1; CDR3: ASSAAGGVGNQPQH
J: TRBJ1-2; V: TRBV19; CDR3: ASRLITGGPDYGYT
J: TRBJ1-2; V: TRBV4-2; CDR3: ASSQVGEWSSGRGPIYSGYT
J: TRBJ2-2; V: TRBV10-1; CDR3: ASSEISGRSTGELF
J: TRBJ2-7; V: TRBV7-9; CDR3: ASSLAEWSTSEQY
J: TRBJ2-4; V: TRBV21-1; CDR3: ASSLPSRAKNIQY
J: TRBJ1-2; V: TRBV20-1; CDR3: SASHPGYT
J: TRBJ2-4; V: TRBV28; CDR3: ASSLFGVTDKEY
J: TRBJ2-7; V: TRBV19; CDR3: ASSMDFNYEQY
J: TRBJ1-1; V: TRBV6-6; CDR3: ASSYLPGNTEAF
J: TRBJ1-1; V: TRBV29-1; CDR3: SVHFAGGAF
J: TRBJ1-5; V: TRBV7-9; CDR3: ASSLGPPYSNQPQH
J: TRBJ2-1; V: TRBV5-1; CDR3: ASSLGQAGYNEQF
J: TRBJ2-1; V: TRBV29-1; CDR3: SVETGYGEQF
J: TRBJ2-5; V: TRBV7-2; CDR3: ASSRSGIPFQETQY
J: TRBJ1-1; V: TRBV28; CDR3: ASSFDSQTEAF
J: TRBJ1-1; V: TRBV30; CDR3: AWSQFRQGSTEAF
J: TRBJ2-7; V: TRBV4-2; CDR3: ASSLTSGGGVSYEQY